The 20 T cell receptor beta chains given below trace back to one sample, sequenced in a study of cytomegalovirus exposure and HLA in healthy donors. The PCR was carried out with 60 Vbeta primers and 13 Jbeta primers. The assay was immunoSEQ multiplex PCR, and TCRdb's table has in-frame clones only and misses some. Of around 110,000 clones in the sample, about 74% were seen once. The sequencing sample was made of PBMCs. These receptor sequences come from a man aged 25 to 40 in good health and CMV-seropositive.

The chain uses TRBV18 and TRBJ2-7; D perhaps matches TRBD1 (5 bases). The length of the CDR3 is 16 residues. V lost 1 base to trimming and J lost 3 bases, with 16 bases between them. The V gene's germline CDR1 is KGHSH and CDR2 LQKENI. CDR3 DNA: TGTGCCAGCTCACCACGATCCAGGGTGGGTCTCTACGAGCAGTACTTC. It encodes CASSPRSRVGLYEQYF.

The sample holds a few counts of this clone. The chain links TRBV7-9 to TRBJ1-3; 7 bases are a match to TRBD1. CDR3 size: 13 residues. From germline, CDR1 is SEHNR and CDR2 FQNEAQ (reference sequence). V shed 6 bases and J 4 bases; nucleotides not matched to a gene: 3. CDR3 residues: CASRGTVGNTIYF. CDR3 DNA: TGTGCCAGCAGAGGGACAGTCGGAAACACCATATATTTT.

The J gene is TRBJ2-5, the V gene TRBV7-2, with 10 positions matching TRBD1. With V trimmed by 2 bases and J by 5 bases, 8 bases remained unmatched. Germline V gene lookup returns CDR1 SGHTA and CDR2 FQGNSA. The CDR3 loop spans 16 amino acids. The CDR3 nucleotides read TGTGCCAGCAGCTTACTGGGACAGGGGCGAGGGGAGACCCAGTACTTC. This translates into CASSLLGQGRGETQYF.

This clone is a singleton in its sample. The gene calls are TRBV29-1 and TRBJ2-5; D gene unclear. Germline V gene lookup returns CDR1 SQVTM and CDR2 ANQGSEA. The CDR3 is 11 residues long. The CDR3 bases are TGCAGTACCGGGTTCCGAGAGACCCAGTACTTC. Encoded protein: CSTGFRETQYF. The full variable domain, in which reference TRBV29-1 and TRBJ2-5 provide the parts outside the CDR3, is SAVISQKPSRDICQRGTSLTIQCQVDSQVTMMFWYRQQPGQSLTLIATANQGSEATYESGFVIDKFPISRPNLTFSTLTVSNMSPEDSSIYLCSTGFRETQYFGPGTRLLVL.

V gene TRBV28 combines with J gene TRBJ2-5; the match to TRBD1 covers 8 bases. J was trimmed by 4 bases and V by 4 bases; bases with no gene match: 5. The CDR3 loop spans 14 amino acids. The V gene's germline CDR1 is MDHEN and CDR2 SYDVKM. The CDR3 DNA is TGTGCCAGCAGTTCCGGACAGGGCCGAGAGACCCAGTACTTC. Protein: CASSSGQGRETQYF.

The J gene is TRBJ2-1, the V gene TRBV5-1, with unresolved D. CDR1 is SGHRS and CDR2 is YFSETQ in the germline V gene. This CDR3 has 16 residues. V was trimmed by 0 bases and J by 1 base, leaving 11 bases between them. DNA of the CDR3: TGCGCCAGCAGCTTGGGATTAGTTAGATCCTACAATGAGCAGTTCTTC. Its protein is CASSLGLVRSYNEQFF.

About this clone itself: The junction departs from the called germline gene at one end, perhaps through a read error. The chain is built from TRBV10-3 and TRBJ1-6; D is ambiguous. Looked up from germline, CDR1 is ENHRY and CDR2 is SYGVKD. This CDR3 is built from 13 residues. The CDR3 region has the DNA TGTGCCATCAGTGATTTTGGAGATTCAACCCTCCACTTT. It codes for CAISDFGDSTLHF.

The V and J genes are TRBV18 and TRBJ2-7; TRBD1 matches at 7 bases. This CDR3 spans 14 amino acids. The V and J ends lost 4 bases and 2 bases, in that order; junction bases with no gene match: 5. Germline-derived CDR1 and CDR2 are KGHSH and LQKENI. Written as DNA, the CDR3 is TGTGCCAGCTCACTAGGACAGGACACCTACGAGCAGTACTTC. It codes for CASSLGQDTYEQYF.

V usage is TRBV4-2 and J usage is TRBJ2-7, with 11 bases aligning to TRBD2. CDR3 length: 15 amino acids. V was pared by 2 bases and J by 1 base, with 1 base of the junction left unmatched. CDR1 and CDR2 (germline): LGHNA, YNFKEQ. The CDR3, as DNA: TGTGCCAGCAGCCAACCTAGCGGGGGGTCCTACGAGCAGTACTTC. The encoded protein is CASSQPSGGSYEQYF.

The V and J genes are TRBV7-9 and TRBJ2-7, with D perhaps matching TRBD2 (6 bases). Trimming took off 2 bases at V and 3 bases at J, with 8 bases between the two ends. The germline gives CDR1 SEHNR, CDR2 FQNEAQ (reference sequence). The CDR3 consists of 13 residues. The CDR3 spells CASSLIADYEQYF. The CDR3, as DNA: TGTGCCAGCAGCTTAATAGCGGACTACGAGCAGTACTTC. The full variable domain, completed using reference TRBV7-9 and TRBJ2-7, is DTGVSQNPRHKITKRGQNVTFRCDPISEHNRLYWYRQTLGQGPEFLTYFQNEAQLEKSRLLSDRFSAERPKGSFSTLEIQRTEQGDSAMYLCASSLIADYEQYFGPGTRLTVT.

The chain links TRBV5-1 to TRBJ2-7; 8 bases are shared with TRBD2. V shed 1 base and J 0 bases; nucleotides not matched to a gene: 9. Germline CDR1 is SGHRS and CDR2 is YFSETQ. CDR3 length equals 17 residues. The DNA for the CDR3 is TGCGCCAGCAGCTTGCCTTTCCGGGAGGGGAGCTCCTACGAGCAGTACTTC. Translating it yields CASSLPFREGSSYEQYF.

The chain is built from TRBV5-6 and TRBJ2-4; a weak D match, TRBD1 (5 bases). The ends were cut back, 0 bases at V and 2 bases at J, with 12 bases in the middle. Per germline, CDR1 SGHDT and CDR2 YYEEEE. This CDR3 spans 16 amino acids. CDR3 region: CASSLVGRVSKNIQYF. Here the CDR3 DNA reads TGTGCCAGCAGCTTGGTGGGCAGGGTGTCCAAAAACATTCAGTACTTC. Supplemented by reference TRBV5-6 and TRBJ2-4, the full variable domain reads DAGVTQSPTHLIKTRGQQVTLRCSPKSGHDTVSWYQQALGQGPQFIFQYYEEEERQRGNFPDRFSGHQFPNYSSELNVNALLLGDSALYLCASSLVGRVSKNIQYFGAGTRLSVL.

Concerning this clone: Other DNA sequences in this sample translate to the same CDR3. The gene calls are TRBV9 and TRBJ2-3; D may be TRBD2 (5 bases). The CDR3 is made up of 14 amino acids. Germline assignment: CDR1 SGDLS and CDR2 YYNGEE. Trimming cost V 2 bases and J 6 bases, with 13 bases left between them. The CDR3 DNA reads TGTGCCAGCAGCGTGGAAGGTAGCGAGGATACGCAGTATTTT. This translates into CASSVEGSEDTQYF.

The genes are TRBV11-3 and TRBJ2-3; TRBD2 agrees at 7 bases. Per germline, CDR1 SGHNT and CDR2 YENEEA. The CDR3 is made up of 15 amino acids. V was pared by 6 bases and J by 2 bases, with 8 bases of the junction left unmatched. The CDR3 DNA sequence: TGTGCCAGCAGTCCAAGCGGGGCAATCACAGATACGCAGTATTTT. Residues: CASSPSGAITDTQYF.

V is TRBV30 and J is TRBJ1-4, with 8 bases matching TRBD1. The germline gives CDR1 GTSNPN, CDR2 SVGIG (reference sequence). The CDR3 loop spans 14 amino acids. J lost 4 bases, V lost 2 bases, and 3 bases had no gene match. The CDR3 here is CAWSPGQDNEKLFF. The CDR3 DNA reads as TGTGCCTGGAGTCCGGGACAGGATAATGAAAAACTGTTTTTT.

The rearrangement joins TRBV9 to TRBJ2-1, with 9 bases identical to TRBD2. Germline CDR1 is SGDLS and CDR2 is YYNGEE. The CDR3 is 15 residues long. V gave up 1 base and J gave up 3 bases; unmatched junction bases: 2. The CDR3 nucleotides are TGTGCCAGCAGCGTAACTAGCGGGCACTACAATGAGCAGTTCTTC. Translation: CASSVTSGHYNEQFF.

The chain joins TRBV7-6 to TRBJ2-1, with a possible D match to TRBD2 (6 bases). V dropped 5 bases and J dropped 5 bases, with 10 bases sitting between them. Germline V gene lookup returns CDR1 SGHVS and CDR2 FNYEAQ. The CDR3 has 13 amino acids. In DNA, the CDR3 is TGTGCCAGCAGCGGGGACTTTAACAATGAGCAGTTCTTC. It is translated as CASSGDFNNEQFF.

V and J are TRBV7-2 and TRBJ2-3; 9 bases fit TRBD2. With 3 bases clipped from V and 3 bases from J, the junction kept 10 bases outside the gene matches. In germline, CDR1 is SGHTA, CDR2 FQGNSA. The CDR3 extends over 17 amino acids. This CDR3 is CASSLFSSGGQTDTQYF. The DNA of the CDR3 is TGTGCCAGCAGCTTGTTTAGCAGCGGGGGGCAGACAGATACGCAGTATTTT. Filled out from reference TRBV7-2 and TRBJ2-3, the complete variable domain reads GAGVSQSPSNKVTEKGKDVELRCDPISGHTALYWYRQSLGQGLEFLIYFQGNSAPDKSGLPSDRFSAERTGGSVSTLTIQRTQQEDSAVYLCASSLFSSGGQTDTQYFGPGTRLTVL.

The V and J genes are TRBV7-2 and TRBJ2-5, with no clear D. The V end was cut by 1 base, the J end by 5 bases, with 5 bases between. Looked up from germline, CDR1 is SGHTA and CDR2 is FQGNSA. The CDR3 is made up of 12 amino acids. The CDR3 region is CASSLVSETQYF. DNA of the CDR3: TGTGCCAGCAGCTTAGTGTCGGAGACCCAGTACTTC.

The rearrangement joins TRBV6-6 to TRBJ1-2; D might be TRBD1 (5 bases). Germline-derived CDR1 and CDR2 are MNHNY and SVGAGI (reference sequence). The ends were cut back, 2 bases at V and 6 bases at J, with 10 bases in the middle. CDR3 size: 13 residues. The CDR3 here is CASSYRGEDGYTF. The CDR3 region has the DNA TGTGCCAGCAGTTACCGAGGGGAGGATGGCTACACCTTC.